Listed below are T cell receptor beta chains from one sample, sequenced in a study of T cell responses to AZD1222 COVID-19 vaccine. Profiling relied on immunoSEQ multiplex PCR, and the TCRdb table lists in-frame clones only, not all of them. Of 100,000 or so clones in the sample, roughly 91% were seen once. Sequenced material: peripheral blood, taken on day 0 of AZD1222 vaccination. The source is an adult in good health. Each CDR3 is given with its conserved first and last residue. A D gene is named only where the DNA matches it firmly. Size is stated for part of the rows, as once, few or many counts, or as a class when the clone is expanded.

length,V,J,size,D,DNA,CDR3
13,TRBV27,TRBJ1-2,-,TRBD1,TGTGCCAGCAGTTTATCGGGACAGTATGGCTACACCTTC,CASSLSGQYGYTF
15,TRBV30,TRBJ1-5,-,-,TGTGCCTGGAGTGTACTTGGGCAGGGGAGTCAGCCCCAGCATTTT,CAWSVLGQGSQPQHF
16,TRBV28,TRBJ2-5,-,TRBD2,TGTGCCAGCAGTGCAAACGGAGCGGGAGTACAAGAGACCCAGTACTTC,CASSANGAGVQETQYF
17,TRBV11-3,TRBJ2-1,-,TRBD2,TGTGCCAGCAGCGACGCATCGACTAGCGGGAGAGGCTATGAGCAGTTCTTC,CASSDASTSGRGYEQFF
17,TRBV27,TRBJ2-6,-,-,TGTGCCAGCAGTTCACAGGAAGTGCGTTCTGGGGCCAACGTCCTGACTTTC,CASSSQEVRSGANVLTF
16,TRBV5-1,TRBJ2-5,-,-,TGCGCCAGCAGCGTTGACCCACAGGGATTACAAGAGACCCAGTACTTC,CASSVDPQGLQETQYF
15,TRBV18,TRBJ2-1,-,TRBD2,TGTGCCAGCTCACCGGCTAGCGGGAGTAGGGATGAGCAGTTCTTC,CASSPASGSRDEQFF
16,TRBV7-9,TRBJ1-2,-,-,TGTGCCAGCAGCCCCGGAATCGGGGGCGCCTCCTATGGCTACACCTTC,CASSPGIGGASYGYTF
14,TRBV18,TRBJ2-7,-,-,TGTGCCAGCTCACCAATTGGGGCTTCGGGGGAGCAGTACTTC,CASSPIGASGEQYF
14,TRBV3-1/TRBV3-2,TRBJ2-7,-,-,TGTGCCAGCAGCCAATCCCGAAACGCTTACGAGCAGTACTTC,CASSQSRNAYEQYF
14,TRBV6-5,TRBJ2-1,-,-,TGTGCCAGCAGTTTGGGACTCCCCTACAATGAGCAGTTCTTC,CASSLGLPYNEQFF
15,TRBV4-2,TRBJ2-1,-,-,TGTGCCAGCATGGTAGAGGAGAGCTCCTACAATGAGCAGTTCTTC,CASMVEESSYNEQFF
15,TRBV27,TRBJ1-2,-,-,TGTGCCAGCAGTTCCCTGGGGGACCGGGTTAATGGCTACACCTTC,CASSSLGDRVNGYTF
15,TRBV9,TRBJ2-7,-,TRBD2,TGTGCCAGCAGCGGCGGGACTAGCGGGAGAAACGAGCAGTACTTC,CASSGGTSGRNEQYF
12,TRBV12-3/TRBV12-4,TRBJ2-7,-,-,TGTGCCAGCAGTCCGGACTCCTACGAGCAGTACTTC,CASSPDSYEQYF
15,TRBV3-1/TRBV3-2,TRBJ1-2,-,-,TGTGCCAGCAGCCTTTTTAGAGGGGCGAGGGATGGCTACACCTTC,CASSLFRGARDGYTF
17,TRBV25-1,TRBJ1-6,-,-,TGTGCCAGCAGTGACCCCCGGAGGGGGGCAGCCAATTCACCCCTCCACTTT,CASSDPRRGAANSPLHF
14,TRBV3-1/TRBV3-2,TRBJ2-3,-,TRBD2,TGTGCCAGCAGCCAATCGATTAGCGGGATCACGCAGTATTTT,CASSQSISGITQYF
12,TRBV27,TRBJ1-3,-,-,TGTGCCAGCAGAGGGCCTGGAAACACCATATATTTT,CASRGPGNTIYF
15,TRBV27,TRBJ1-5,-,-,TGTGCCAGCAGTTTATCACAGGCTCCGTATCAGCCCCAGCATTTT,CASSLSQAPYQPQHF
15,TRBV11-2,TRBJ1-1,-,TRBD1,TGTGCCAGCAGCGACCGGGACAGGGATTTCACTGAAGCTTTCTTT,CASSDRDRDFTEAFF
15,TRBV19,TRBJ1-6,-,TRBD1,TGTGCCAGTAGTATCGGACAGGGGTTAAATTCACCCCTCCACTTT,CASSIGQGLNSPLHF
14,TRBV27,TRBJ1-3,-,-,TGTGCCAGCAGCCCCGAGGGGTTAGGAAACACCATATATTTT,CASSPEGLGNTIYF
13,TRBV7-8,TRBJ1-6,-,-,TGTGCTTACCGGACAGATGTGAATTCACCCCTCCACTTT,CAYRTDVNSPLHF
16,TRBV7-8,TRBJ2-1,-,-,TGTGCCAGCAGCCGTCGTCGGGCGGAGCCCTACAATGAGCAGTTCTTC,CASSRRRAEPYNEQFF
11,TRBV28,TRBJ2-3,-,-,TGTGCCAGCAGGGACCCCCAGCGGCAGTATTTT,CASRDPQRQYF
14,TRBV19,TRBJ1-2,-,TRBD1,TGTGCCAGTAGTATGGCAAACAGGGGATCTGGCTACACCTTC,CASSMANRGSGYTF
14,TRBV4-1,TRBJ1-1,-,-,TGCGCCAGCAGCCAACGCGACAGTGGGACTGAAGCTTTCTTT,CASSQRDSGTEAFF
16,TRBV27,TRBJ1-5,-,-,TGTGCCAGCAGTAAGGTTGGGGGAGGTGGCAATCAGCCCCAGCATTTT,CASSKVGGGGNQPQHF
14,TRBV28,TRBJ1-5,-,-,TGTGCCAGCAGTTTGGAGGACAGTCGGCAGCCCCAGCATTTT,CASSLEDSRQPQHF
16,TRBV27,TRBJ2-7,-,-,TGTGCCAGCAGCCCCTTGGGGACAATAAGCTCCTACGAGCAGTACTTC,CASSPLGTISSYEQYF
12,TRBV24-1,TRBJ2-1,-,-,TGTGCCACCAGTGATCATGAGGGAGAGCAGTTCTTC,CATSDHEGEQFF
14,TRBV6-5,TRBJ2-7,-,TRBD2,TGTGCCAGCAGTTACGGGACTAGCGCATACGAGCAGTACTTC,CASSYGTSAYEQYF
11,TRBV6-5,TRBJ1-1,-,-,TGTGCCAGCAGAGGGGACACTGAAGCTTTCTTT,CASRGDTEAFF
15,TRBV28,TRBJ1-6,-,TRBD1,TGTGCCAGCAGTTTAGGGGACAGGGGGGAATCACCCCTCCACTTT,CASSLGDRGESPLHF
18,TRBV27,TRBJ2-5,-,TRBD2,TGTGCCAGCAGCGCAGGACTAGCGGGACCCCTGGGTTGGGAGACCCAGTACTTC,CASSAGLAGPLGWETQYF
16,TRBV7-3,TRBJ2-5,-,-,TGTGCCAGCAGCCCAACCCCTAGCGCGATGCAAGAGACCCAGTACTTC,CASSPTPSAMQETQYF
15,TRBV6-5,TRBJ1-2,-,-,TGTGCCAGCAGGGACGAGGGGGGCCCTAACTATGGCTACACCTTC,CASRDEGGPNYGYTF
13,TRBV2,TRBJ2-5,-,TRBD2,TGTGCCACCCACCCTAGCGGGGAAGAGACCCAGTACTTC,CATHPSGEETQYF
12,TRBV6-5,TRBJ1-1,-,-,TGTGCCAGCGATATTCCGTCCACTGAAGCTTTCTTT,CASDIPSTEAFF
14,TRBV7-3,TRBJ1-4,-,-,TGTGCCAGCACCACTGAAGAAGGTTCTGAAAAACTGTTTTTT,CASTTEEGSEKLFF
13,TRBV7-3,TRBJ1-1,-,TRBD1,TGTGCCAGCAGCCTCCAGGGGGCTTCTGAAGCTTTCTTT,CASSLQGASEAFF
16,TRBV5-4,TRBJ2-3,-,TRBD2,TGTGCCAGCAGCACCGGGACTAGCGGGAGCACAGATACGCAGTATTTT,CASSTGTSGSTDTQYF
14,TRBV10-3,TRBJ1-1,once,-,TGTGCCATCAATAGGGGGGACGGGGGCACTGAAGCTTTCTTT,CAINRGDGGTEAFF
16,TRBV28,TRBJ1-5,-,TRBD1,TGTGCCAGCAGTTACCCCGGGACAGGGGATCATCAGCCCCAGCATTTT,CASSYPGTGDHQPQHF
17,TRBV2,TRBJ2-2,-,-,TGTGCCAGCAGGGGGAGAAGGGGGACAAGGCACACCGGGGAGCTGTTTTTT,CASRGRRGTRHTGELFF
16,TRBV14,TRBJ1-1,-,-,TGTGTCAGCAGCCAAGGAAGGGGGAGCGGGGGCACTGAAGCTTTCTTT,CVSSQGRGSGGTEAFF